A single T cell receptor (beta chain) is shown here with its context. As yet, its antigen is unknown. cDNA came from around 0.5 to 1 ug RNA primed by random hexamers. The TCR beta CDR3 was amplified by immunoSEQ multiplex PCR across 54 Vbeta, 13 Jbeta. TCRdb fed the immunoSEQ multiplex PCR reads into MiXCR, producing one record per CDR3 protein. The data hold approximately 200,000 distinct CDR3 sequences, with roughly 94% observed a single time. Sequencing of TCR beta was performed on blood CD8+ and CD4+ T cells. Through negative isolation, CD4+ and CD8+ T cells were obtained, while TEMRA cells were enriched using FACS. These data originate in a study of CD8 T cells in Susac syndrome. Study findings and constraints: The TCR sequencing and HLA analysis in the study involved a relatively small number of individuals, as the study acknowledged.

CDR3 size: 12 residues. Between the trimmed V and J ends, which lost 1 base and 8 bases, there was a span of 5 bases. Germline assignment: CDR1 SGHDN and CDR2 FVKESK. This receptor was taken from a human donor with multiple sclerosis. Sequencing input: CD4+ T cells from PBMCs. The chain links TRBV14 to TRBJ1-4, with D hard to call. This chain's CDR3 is CASSQVREKLFF. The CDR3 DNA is TGTGCCAGCAGCCAAGTCAGGGAAAAACTGTTTTTT.